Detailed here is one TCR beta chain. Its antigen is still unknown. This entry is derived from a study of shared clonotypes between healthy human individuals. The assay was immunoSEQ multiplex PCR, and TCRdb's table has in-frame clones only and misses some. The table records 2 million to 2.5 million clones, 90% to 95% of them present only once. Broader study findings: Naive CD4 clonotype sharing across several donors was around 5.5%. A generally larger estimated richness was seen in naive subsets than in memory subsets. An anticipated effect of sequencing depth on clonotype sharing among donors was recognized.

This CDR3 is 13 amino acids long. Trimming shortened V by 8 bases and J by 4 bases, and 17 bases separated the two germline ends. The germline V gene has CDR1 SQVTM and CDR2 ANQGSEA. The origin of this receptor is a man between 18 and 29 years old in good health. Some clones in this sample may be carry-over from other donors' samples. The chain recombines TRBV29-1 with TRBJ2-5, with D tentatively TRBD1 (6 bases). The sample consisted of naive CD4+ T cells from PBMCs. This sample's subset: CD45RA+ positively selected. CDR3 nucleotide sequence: TGCAGCACCGCCACAGGGACCGGAGAGACCCAGTACTTC. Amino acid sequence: CSTATGTGETQYF.